One and the same sample provided the 27 T cell receptor beta chains below, sequenced in a study of cytomegalovirus exposure and HLA in healthy donors (TCRdb year 2017). To prepare the library, the immunoSEQ multiplex PCR assay was applied. The multiplex PCR relied on a mix of 60 forward primers for TCR Vbeta segments and 13 reverse primers for TCR Jbeta segments. Imported from immuneACCESS, the table was reduced by TCRdb to in-frame sequences with V and J called. These copies leave out some clones; in studies compared against another copy, an unresolved V gene accounts for under half, and the cause of the remainder is not known. In all, the sample holds 90,000 to 120,000 clones, and approximately 76% of those were seen once. The ten largest make up 5% to 6% of the sample. Sequenced input: PBMCs. These receptors were obtained from a woman aged 18-30 years in good health and CMV-seropositive.

The chain joins TRBV19 to TRBJ2-7, with 7 bases aligning to TRBD2. Germline lookup yields CDR1 LNHDA and CDR2 SQIVND (reference sequence). V shed 3 bases and J 2 bases; nucleotides not matched to a gene: 4. This CDR3 is built from 14 residues. CDR3 DNA sequence: TGTGCCAGTAGTATTGGCGGGAGTACCTACGAGCAGTACTTC. Encoded protein: CASSIGGSTYEQYF.

The gene calls are TRBV4-1 and TRBJ2-7; TRBD1 matches at 7 bases. Germline CDR1 and CDR2: MGHRA and YSYEKL. Trimming cost V 3 bases and J 1 base; bases outside gene matches: 9. This CDR3 comprises 16 residues. This chain's CDR3 is CASSHPKDRVSYEQYV. In DNA, the CDR3 is TGCGCCAGCAGCCACCCAAAAGACAGGGTTTCCTACGAGCAGTACGTC.

The V call is TRBV7-9, the J call TRBJ2-7, with 7 bases lining up with TRBD2. CDR1 and CDR2 (germline): SEHNR, FQNEAQ (reference sequence). The J segment lost 5 bases and the V segment lost 5 bases, leaving 15 bases of the junction unmatched. This CDR3 spans 16 amino acids. The CDR3 sequence: CASSPRDLRGGNEQYF. CDR3 in DNA: TGTGCCAGCAGCCCGCGAGACTTGCGGGGAGGGAACGAGCAGTACTTC. The whole variable domain, filled in from reference TRBV7-9 and TRBJ2-7, reads DTGVSQNPRHKITKRGQNVTFRCDPISEHNRLYWYRQTLGQGPEFLTYFQNEAQLEKSRLLSDRFSAERPKGSFSTLEIQRTEQGDSAMYLCASSPRDLRGGNEQYFGPGTRLTVT.

The rearrangement uses TRBV7-8 and TRBJ1-4; tentative D call: TRBD1 (6 bases). The V gene's germline CDR1 is SGHVS and CDR2 FQNEAQ. Trimming removed 4 bases at V and 8 bases at J, with 17 bases between. The CDR3 is 15 amino acids. CDR3 residues: CASSSVGQRGEKLFF. Here the CDR3 DNA reads TGTGCCAGCAGCTCCGTGGGACAACGGGGCGAAAAACTGTTTTTT.

The gene calls are TRBV28 and TRBJ1-1, with no clear D. The V and J ends lost 6 bases and 4 bases respectively, with 12 bases between them. Per germline, CDR1 MDHEN and CDR2 SYDVKM. The CDR3 contains 13 residues. The CDR3 DNA reads TGTGCCAGCAGGTATGAGGGAATCACTGAAGCTTTCTTT. The encoded protein is CASRYEGITEAFF.

J is TRBJ2-7 and V is TRBV27; 11 bases align to TRBD2. V trimming: 2 bases; J trimming: 5 bases; junction bases outside the gene matches: 8. This CDR3 is 16 amino acids long. Germline V lookup: CDR1 MNHEY, CDR2 SMNVEV (reference sequence). The CDR3 nucleotides are TGTGCCAGCAGTTTACCGAGACTAGCGGGAACTAACGAGCAGTACTTC. This gives the protein CASSLPRLAGTNEQYF.

The chain has TRBV6-6 and TRBJ2-1; 7 positions match TRBD2. Germline-derived CDR1 and CDR2 are MNHNY and SVGAGI (reference sequence). J lost 3 bases, V lost 8 bases, and 7 bases had no gene match. The CDR3 has 14 amino acids. In DNA form, the CDR3 reads TGTGCCAGCTGGACCGGGGGGTACTACAATGAGCAGTTCTTC. This encodes CASWTGGYYNEQFF.

This clone was seen just once. V is TRBV4-2 and J is TRBJ1-5; the D is unclear. Germline V gene lookup returns CDR1 LGHNA and CDR2 YNFKEQ. There are 15 residues in the CDR3. Between the trimmed V and J ends, which lost 6 bases and 1 base, there was a span of 13 bases. CDR3 sequence reads: CASSSGLGSNQPQHF. CDR3 DNA sequence: TGTGCCAGCAGTTCGGGGTTGGGAAGCAATCAGCCCCAGCATTTT.

This clone turned up a few times. The V call is TRBV9, the J call TRBJ1-2, with D possibly matching TRBD1 (6 bases). V was clipped by 3 bases and J by 7 bases, with 22 bases between them. This CDR3 is built from 16 residues. Germline V lookup: CDR1 SGDLS, CDR2 YYNGEE. This CDR3 is CASSAGQSVASGGYTF. CDR3 nucleotide sequence: TGTGCCAGCAGCGCCGGACAGTCGGTGGCTTCGGGTGGCTACACCTTC.

This clone occurred once. This rearrangement joins TRBV15 to TRBJ2-7; 7 bases fit TRBD2. The CDR3 contains 17 residues. Germline CDR1 and CDR2: LNHNV and YYDKDF (reference sequence). V shed 0 bases and J 7 bases; nucleotides not matched to a gene: 15. CDR3 in amino acids: CATSRDGKRTSEGEQYF. In nucleotides, the CDR3 is TGTGCCACCAGCAGAGATGGGAAACGGACTAGTGAGGGGGAGCAGTACTTC.

The chain links TRBV30 to TRBJ2-3; D possibly corresponds to TRBD1 (6 bases). The V end was cut by 0 bases, the J end by 6 bases, with 7 bases between. Germline loops: CDR1 GTSNPN, CDR2 SVGIG (reference sequence). This CDR3 contains 12 residues. The CDR3 sequence: CAWSVQGDTQYF. DNA of the CDR3: TGTGCCTGGAGTGTACAGGGTGATACGCAGTATTTT.

The rearrangement links TRBV11-2 to TRBJ1-4; 11 bases match TRBD1. V lost 5 bases and J lost 5; bases outside the gene matches: 7. CDR3 length: 16 residues. Per germline, CDR1 SGHAT and CDR2 FQNNGV. The CDR3, as DNA: TGTGCCAGCAGCCCTCTAGGGACAGGGGGGAATGAAAAACTGTTTTTT. Encoded protein: CASSPLGTGGNEKLFF.

This chain links TRBV28 with TRBJ2-1; a possible D gene is TRBD2 (6 bases). The germline CDR1 and CDR2 sequences are MDHEN and SYDVKM. CDR3 length: 16 residues. Trimming removed 5 bases from V and 2 bases from J, with 16 bases in between. Here the CDR3 reads CASSGRGGSTYNEQFF. CDR3 DNA sequence: TGTGCCAGCAGTGGACGAGGAGGGAGTACCTACAATGAGCAGTTCTTC.

V usage is TRBV10-1 and J usage is TRBJ2-7, with 11 positions matching TRBD2. The ends lost 4 bases at V and 7 bases at J; junction bases unmatched: 3. The CDR3 is 13 amino acids. CDR1 WNHNN and CDR2 SYGVQD come from the germline V gene (reference sequence). The CDR3 here is CASSAGTSGEQYF. The CDR3 DNA sequence: TGCGCCAGCAGTGCGGGGACTAGCGGAGAGCAGTACTTC.

The rearrangement links TRBV5-1 to TRBJ2-3, with 7 bases matching TRBD2. Trimming took 5 bases from V and 3 from J; bases not matched to a gene: 9. The germline V gene encodes CDR1 SGHRS and CDR2 YFSETQ. The CDR3 is 15 residues long. CDR3: CASRPPSGGTDTQYF. DNA of the CDR3: TGCGCCAGCAGACCACCATCCGGGGGGACAGATACGCAGTATTTT.

The chain links TRBV29-1 to TRBJ2-1; D is perhaps TRBD2 (6 bases). The CDR3 consists of 15 residues. The germline CDR1 and CDR2 sequences are SQVTM and ANQGSEA. Trimming pared 0 bases from V and 4 bases from J, leaving 13 bases between. The CDR3: CSVEDKTRLYNEQFF. As DNA, the CDR3 is TGCAGCGTTGAAGATAAGACTAGGTTATACAATGAGCAGTTCTTC.

The V call is TRBV30, the J call TRBJ2-7; D is perhaps TRBD1 (5 bases). The germline V and J ends were trimmed by 2 bases and 7 bases, with 27 bases remaining between them. This CDR3 is built from 17 residues. Looked up from germline, CDR1 is GTSNPN and CDR2 is SVGIG (reference sequence). The CDR3 DNA is TGTGCCTGGAGTTTGGGGCTCAGCCTATCTCTTCTGGGAGAGCAGTACTTC. It encodes CAWSLGLSLSLLGEQYF.

The chain uses TRBV29-1 and TRBJ1-1; TRBD1 agrees at 7 bases. The trim removed 8 bases at V and 4 bases at J, leaving 4 bases unmatched. Per germline, CDR1 SQVTM and CDR2 ANQGSEA. The CDR3 is made up of 11 amino acids. CDR3 amino acids: CSSRGTTEAFF. The CDR3 DNA follows: TGCAGCTCCAGGGGGACCACTGAAGCTTTCTTT. Filled out from reference TRBV29-1 and TRBJ1-1, the complete variable domain reads SAVISQKPSRDICQRGTSLTIQCQVDSQVTMMFWYRQQPGQSLTLIATANQGSEATYESGFVIDKFPISRPNLTFSTLTVSNMSPEDSSIYLCSSRGTTEAFFGQGTRLTVV.

The J gene is TRBJ2-1, the V gene TRBV28; 13 positions agree with TRBD2. Per germline, CDR1 MDHEN and CDR2 SYDVKM. J gave up 8 bases and V 3 bases, and 7 bases lay outside the gene matches. This CDR3 is built from 16 residues. The CDR3 DNA reads TGTGCCAGCAGTTTCTGGACTAGCGGGAGTGGGGATGAGCAGTTCTTC. Translated, it gives CASSFWTSGSGDEQFF.

The chain carries TRBV9 and TRBJ1-3, with D uncertain. The CDR3 consists of 15 residues. V lost 1 base, J lost 7 bases, and 15 bases lay in between. CDR1 is SGDLS, CDR2 YYNGEE, per germline. The CDR3 nucleotides are TGTGCCAGCAGCGTAAATCAAGGGAGTGGGAACACCATATATTTT. It is translated as CASSVNQGSGNTIYF. Based on the CDR3 plus reference TRBV9 and TRBJ1-3, the full variable domain is DSGVTQTPKHLITATGQRVTLRCSPRSGDLSVYWYQQSLDQGLQFLIQYYNGEERAKGNILERFSAQQFPDLHSELNLSSLELGDSALYFCASSVNQGSGNTIYFGEGSWLTVV.

This sequence joins TRBV2 and TRBJ1-5, with D unclear. Looked up from germline, CDR1 is SNHLY and CDR2 is FYNNEI. The CDR3 has 14 amino acids. V was shortened by 0 bases and J by 7 bases, with 10 bases between the two germline ends. For the CDR3, the DNA is TGTGCCAGCAGTGAAGCGAACAGAAGGCAGCCCCAGCATTTT. This translates into CASSEANRRQPQHF.

This clone is medium-sized in the sample. The chain combines TRBV5-6 with TRBJ2-7, with TRBD2 identical over 15 bases. J lost 4 bases, V lost 3 bases, and 2 bases had no gene match. Germline V CDR1 and CDR2: SGHDT, YYEEEE. The CDR3 sequence is 15 residues long. CDR3 bases: TGTGCCAGCAGCTCCGGACTAGCGGGAGGGTACGAGCAGTACTTC. It translates to CASSSGLAGGYEQYF.

This clone was seen only once. V gene TRBV28 combines with J gene TRBJ2-7; TRBD1 matches at 9 bases. The CDR3 has 18 amino acids. The junction had 14 bases not matched to a gene; V was cut back by 5 bases and J by 0 bases. Germline assignment: CDR1 MDHEN and CDR2 SYDVKM. CDR3 amino acids: CASSPRQGGMQFSYEQYF. Written as DNA, the CDR3 is TGTGCCAGCAGTCCACGACAGGGGGGTATGCAATTCTCCTACGAGCAGTACTTC. The whole variable domain, filled in from reference TRBV28 and TRBJ2-7, reads DVKVTQSSRYLVKRTGEKVFLECVQDMDHENMFWYRQDPGLGLRLIYFSYDVKMKEKGDIPEGYSVSREKKERFSLILESASTNQTSMYLCASSPRQGGMQFSYEQYFGPGTRLTVT.

This chain links TRBV4-1 with TRBJ2-5; 7 bases agree with TRBD1. Germline CDR1 is MGHRA and CDR2 is YSYEKL. The CDR3 is 16 amino acids. Trimming cost V 1 base and J 5 bases; bases outside gene matches: 10. CDR3 coding DNA: TGCGCCAGCAGCCAAGGACCCGTGACAGGGTTCGAGACCCAGTACTTC. This encodes CASSQGPVTGFETQYF.

The chain couples TRBV6-1 to TRBJ2-1; 8 nucleotides align to TRBD1. Germline V gene data show CDR1 as MNHNS and CDR2 as SASEGT. This CDR3 region has 15 residues. The junction had 11 bases not matched to a gene; V was cut back by 6 bases and J by 7 bases. CDR3 nucleotide sequence: TGTGCCAGCAGCGGAAACAGGGGGTTAGGTAATGAGCAGTTCTTC. It codes for CASSGNRGLGNEQFF.

This clone appeared a few times. V gene TRBV7-9 combines with J gene TRBJ1-1; TRBD1 matches 7 bases. CDR1 SEHNR and CDR2 FQNEAQ come from the germline V gene (reference sequence). Germline trimming cut 3 bases from V and 10 bases from J; bases unmatched to any gene: 14. There are 15 residues in the CDR3. CDR3 nucleotides: TGTGCCAGCAGCTTCGCCGGGACAGTGCCCGCGGGAGCTTTCTTT. Translation: CASSFAGTVPAGAFF.

The rearrangement links TRBV2 to TRBJ1-1, with a possible D match to TRBD1 (5 bases). This CDR3 has 14 amino acids. Germline loops: CDR1 SNHLY, CDR2 FYNNEI. Deletions cut 3 bases from V and 5 bases from J, with 13 bases between. The CDR3 region is CASSDGPRGTEAFF. In DNA, the CDR3 is TGTGCCAGCAGTGACGGCCCTCGGGGGACTGAAGCTTTCTTT.